This record covers a single TCR beta chain. Random hexamers primed reverse transcription of about 0.5 to 1 ug RNA. The method of amplification for TCR beta CDR3 was immunoSEQ multiplex PCR, covering 54 Vbeta and 13 Jbeta. A single record per CDR3 protein comes from TCRdb applying MiXCR to the immunoSEQ multiplex PCR reads. The sample includes roughly 150,000 distinct CDR3 sequences, about 95% seen only once; the top ten take 0.15% to 0.2%. From germline, CDR1 is SGHVS and CDR2 FQNEAQ. The CDR3 has 19 amino acids. With V trimmed by 0 bases and J by 8 bases, 18 bases remained unmatched. The sample belongs to a study of CD8 T cells in Susac syndrome.

The chain has TRBV7-8 and TRBJ2-3; 9 positions agree with TRBD1. Sequences were obtained from CD4+ T cells from PBMCs. The receptor was derived from a human donor with Susac syndrome. As DNA, the CDR3 is TGTGCCAGCAGCTTAGCCCGACAGGGGGAGGATCCCCCGGGAGGTACGCAGTATTTT. Amino acid sequence: CASSLARQGEDPPGGTQYF.